Listed here is a single T cell receptor (beta chain). Its target is not known. The data derive from a study of cytomegalovirus exposure and HLA in healthy donors. Study-wide results and limits: Later analysis associated a missense DCLRE1C variant with TCR beta V- and J-gene trimming. V segments that were indistinguishable, TRBV6-2 and TRBV6-3 among them, were omitted from analysis. Previously analyzed data showed that most TCR beta V segments were productive at a frequency of about 87% or about 30%. Later on, an analysis showed TCR association rates differing by HLA locus, with DRB1 the most and HLA-C the fewest.

The PCR employed 60 Vbeta primers together with 13 Jbeta primers. Sequenced by immunoSEQ multiplex PCR; TCRdb stores in-frame clones only, minus some. The table lists 170,000 or so clones, less than 90% of them singletons. V shed 3 bases and J 7 bases; nucleotides not matched to a gene: 8. Per the germline V gene, CDR1 is MDHEN and CDR2 is SYDVKM. CDR3 length equals 14 residues. This rearrangement joins TRBV28 to TRBJ1-2; 7 bases match TRBD1. The sample consisted of PBMCs. This sequence was found in a boy aged 2 to 10 in good health and CMV-seronegative. The CDR3 DNA reads TGTGCCAGCAGTTTTCCCGACAGGGATCTTGGCTACACCTTC. This sequence encodes CASSFPDRDLGYTF.